The 28 T cell receptor beta chains given below trace back to one sample, sequenced in a study of T cells after yellow fever vaccination. Via MiXCR, TCRdb re-called the 5' RACE reads, giving one row per CDR3 protein. This table holds around 230,000 distinct CDR3 sequences, 5.5% to 8.5% found once. The sample consisted of CD4+ T cells sorted from PBMCs, taken on the day of the yellow fever booster vaccination. The receptors derive from a man aged 25-45 years who received the YFV17D yellow fever vaccine.

CDR3 protein: CASSSRRGGGNQPQHF. In nucleotides, the CDR3 is TGTGCCAGCAGCTCTAGACGGGGGGGGGGCAATCAGCCCCAGCATTTT. The chain links TRBV11-2 to TRBJ1-5; a weak D match, TRBD1 (5 bases). Looked up from germline, CDR1 is SGHAT and CDR2 is FQNNGV. The CDR3 is made up of 16 amino acids. Trimming pared 4 bases from V and 2 bases from J, leaving 15 bases between.

The rearrangement joins TRBV7-2 to TRBJ2-2; 10 bases align to TRBD2. V lost 0 bases to trimming and J lost 7 bases; unmatched junction nucleotides: 8. Germline-derived CDR1 and CDR2 are SGHTA and FQGNSA. The CDR3 is 17 residues long. CDR3 residues: CASSLAPLAGVIGELFF. CDR3 DNA: TGTGCCAGCAGCTTAGCGCCTCTAGCGGGAGTTATCGGGGAGCTGTTTTTT.

V usage is TRBV14 and J usage is TRBJ2-5, with 12 bases matching TRBD2. Unmatched junction bases numbered 6, after V lost 0 bases and J lost 4 bases. Germline V gene data show CDR1 as SGHDN and CDR2 as FVKESK. This CDR3 spans 17 amino acids. In DNA, the CDR3 is TGTGCCAGCAGCCAAGAGGCTAGCGGGAGGGCCAGAGAGACCCAGTACTTC. Its translation: CASSQEASGRARETQYF.

This clonotype was picked up many times. The chain joins TRBV7-2 to TRBJ1-1; a possible D gene is TRBD1 (6 bases). The V gene lost 5 bases and the J gene lost 0 bases, with 16 bases spanning the gap. The CDR3 sequence is 16 residues long. Per the germline V gene, CDR1 is SGHTA and CDR2 is FQGNSA. CDR3 nucleotide sequence: TGTGCCAGCAGCCGATGGACAGATAGATTGAACACTGAAGCTTTCTTT. Translation gives CASSRWTDRLNTEAFF.

The gene calls are TRBV20-1 and TRBJ1-1; maybe TRBD1 (5 bases). Trimming pared 3 bases from V and 1 base from J, leaving 6 bases between. CDR3 size: 12 residues. Germline-derived CDR1 and CDR2 are DFQATT and SNEGSKA (reference sequence). The CDR3: CSARDTNTEAFF. CDR3 in DNA: TGCAGTGCTAGGGACACGAACACTGAAGCTTTCTTT.

This clonotype was seen at least ten times. The chain carries TRBV29-1 and TRBJ2-1; 9 positions match TRBD1. The CDR3 loop spans 14 amino acids. The V segment lost 5 bases and the J segment 6 bases; nucleotides outside the gene matches: 8. Germline V gene lookup returns CDR1 SQVTM and CDR2 ANQGSEA. CDR3 nucleotides: TGCAGCGTTAAGCCCGGGACAGGGCCCAATGAGCAGTTCTTC. It is translated as CSVKPGTGPNEQFF.

This clonotype was found many times. The chain has TRBV12-3 or TRBV12-4 and TRBJ2-2, with 7 positions matching TRBD2. J was trimmed by 5 bases and V by 10 bases; bases with no gene match: 10. CDR3 length: 14 residues. The CDR3 nucleotides read TGTGCCACCAATTTGGCGGGAGTAACCGGGGAGCTGTTTTTT. Translated, it gives CATNLAGVTGELFF.

V usage is TRBV11-3 and J usage is TRBJ2-2; D remains ambiguous. The CDR3 has 15 residues. CDR1 and CDR2 from the germline V gene are SGHNT and YENEEA. V was shortened by 0 bases and J by 5 bases, with 10 bases between the two germline ends. CDR3 in amino acids: CASSLDHQRTGELFF. The CDR3 DNA reads TGTGCCAGCAGCTTAGATCATCAGAGAACCGGGGAGCTGTTTTTT. The full variable domain, rest sourced from reference TRBV11-3 and TRBJ2-2, is EAGVVQSPRYKIIEKKQPVAFWCNPISGHNTLYWYLQNLGQGPELLIRYENEEAVDDSQLPKDRFSAERLKGVDSTLKIQPAELGDSAVYLCASSLDHQRTGELFFGEGSRLTVL.

This chain uses TRBV28 with TRBJ2-7; D is perhaps TRBD1 or TRBD2 (6 bases each). With 6 bases removed from V and 7 bases from J, the gap between germline ends came to 28 bases. The V gene's germline CDR1 is MDHEN and CDR2 SYDVKM. The CDR3 is 17 amino acids. The chain's CDR3 is CASSQGGSGPTPSEQYF. Here the CDR3 DNA reads TGTGCCAGCAGCCAAGGGGGGTCCGGACCGACGCCTTCAGAGCAGTACTTC.

The CDR3 sequence is CASSPTFGGSGVNTQYF. In nucleotides, the CDR3 is TGTGCCAGCAGCCCTACCTTTGGTGGCTCGGGAGTAAATACGCAGTATTTT. The chain links TRBV5-6 to TRBJ2-3, with a weak D call TRBD2 (6 bases). Germline CDR1 SGHDT, CDR2 YYEEEE. The V and J ends lost 4 bases and 7 bases respectively, with 25 bases between them. The CDR3 loop spans 17 amino acids.

V is TRBV14 and J is TRBJ1-6; D may be TRBD1 (6 bases). CDR1 and CDR2 (germline): SGHDN, FVKESK. Trimming cost V 5 bases and J 5 bases, with 10 bases left between them. The CDR3 extends over 14 amino acids. The CDR3 loop is CASSAGQNNSPLHF. The CDR3, as DNA: TGTGCCAGCAGCGCGGGACAAAATAATTCACCCCTCCACTTT. Full variable domain (rest looked up from reference TRBV14 and TRBJ1-6): EAGVTQFPSHSVIEKGQTVTLRCDPISGHDNLYWYRRVMGKEIKFLLHFVKESKQDESGMPNNRFLAERTGGTYSTLKVQPAELEDSGVYFCASSAGQNNSPLHFGNGTRLTVT.

This clonotype was detected ten times or more. The rearrangement joins TRBV19 to TRBJ2-1; 10 bases map to TRBD2. The CDR3 covers 18 residues. Unmatched junction bases numbered 14, after V lost 1 base and J lost 8 bases. Per the germline V gene, CDR1 is LNHDA and CDR2 is SQIVND (reference sequence). This chain's CDR3 is CASSIGGLWLAGVDEQFF. The CDR3 region has the DNA TGTGCCAGTAGTATAGGTGGGTTGTGGCTAGCGGGAGTCGATGAGCAGTTCTTC.

The sample holds many counts of this clonotype. The CDR3 loop reads CASSSPGTSGDTDTQYF. The CDR3 nucleotides are TGTGCCAGCAGCTCACCGGGGACTAGCGGGGACACAGATACGCAGTATTTT. The chain uses TRBV7-9 and TRBJ2-3, with 13 bases that match TRBD2. CDR3 length: 17 amino acids. V gave up 4 bases and J gave up 2 bases; unmatched junction bases: 6. CDR1 and CDR2 from the germline V gene are SEHNR and FQNEAQ (reference sequence).

The chain has TRBV5-1 and TRBJ2-3, with 7 bases lining up with TRBD1. Germline V CDR1 and CDR2: SGHRS, YFSETQ. The CDR3 sequence is 17 residues long. V trimming: 3 bases; J trimming: 1 base; junction bases outside the gene matches: 11. Here the CDR3 DNA reads TGCGCCAGCAGCTCACTAGGACAGGCGAGGGGCACAGATACGCAGTATTTT. Translation: CASSSLGQARGTDTQYF.

This clonotype was counted at least ten times. V and J are TRBV23-1 and TRBJ2-1; 11 bases match TRBD2. TRBV23-1 is an ORF for which the function is uncertain. The CDR3 extends over 16 amino acids. The junction had 10 bases not matched to a gene; V was cut back by 4 bases and J by 8 bases. The DNA of the CDR3 is TGCGCCAGCAGTCTTGAGACTAGCGGGGTAGGGGATGAGCAGTTCTTC. Translation: CASSLETSGVGDEQFF.

The chain employs TRBV10-3 and TRBJ2-6, with D possibly being TRBD2 (6 bases). Looked up from germline, CDR1 is ENHRY and CDR2 is SYGVKD. The CDR3 contains 13 residues. Trimming cost V 8 bases and J 4 bases, with 9 bases left between them. In nucleotides, the CDR3 is TGTGCCATCCGCCGGGAGGGGGCCAACGTCCTGACTTTC. Its translation: CAIRREGANVLTF.

The genes are TRBV6-1 and TRBJ2-4; 8 bases line up with TRBD1. CDR1 is MNHNS, CDR2 SASEGT, per germline. V lost 2 bases to trimming and J lost 1 base; unmatched junction nucleotides: 13. The CDR3 extends over 19 amino acids. CDR3 in amino acids: CASSELGRGRAQAKNIQYF. The DNA of the CDR3 is TGTGCCAGCAGTGAATTGGGCAGGGGGCGAGCGCAGGCCAAAAACATTCAGTACTTC.

This chain joins TRBV10-3 and TRBJ2-1, with a weak D call TRBD2 (5 bases). Germline-derived CDR1 and CDR2 are ENHRY and SYGVKD. This CDR3 spans 18 amino acids. V was pared by 8 bases and J by 3 bases, with 26 bases between. CDR3 nucleotide sequence: TGTGCCATCTCTGCCCGCTCTTTAGGCGGGTCTGACTACAATGAGCAGTTCTTC. It codes for CAISARSLGGSDYNEQFF.

This clonotype occurred once. The V call is TRBV20-1, the J call TRBJ2-3; no firm D call. This CDR3 has 11 residues. In germline, CDR1 is DFQATT, CDR2 SNEGSKA (reference sequence). With 6 bases removed from V and 7 bases from J, the gap between germline ends came to 11 bases. CDR3 in amino acids: CSAITGNTQYF. The DNA for the CDR3 is TGCAGTGCCATAACGGGTAATACGCAGTATTTT.

This clonotype was counted ten times or more. The genes are TRBV12-3 or TRBV12-4 and TRBJ2-3; D is unresolved. The CDR3 loop spans 14 amino acids. The V end lost 1 base, the J end lost 6 bases, and 11 bases lay between the germline ends. CDR3 in amino acids: CASSLGLGVDTQYF. CDR3 DNA sequence: TGTGCCAGCAGTTTAGGGCTTGGGGTGGATACGCAGTATTTT.

The V and J genes are TRBV7-9 and TRBJ2-7; 8 nucleotides agree with TRBD2. Looked up from germline, CDR1 is SEHNR and CDR2 is FQNEAQ (reference sequence). The V segment lost 5 bases and the J segment 5 bases; nucleotides outside the gene matches: 14. The CDR3 consists of 16 residues. The DNA for the CDR3 is TGTGCCAGCAGCACCGGGACTAGAGGCTTTTCCCACGAGCAGTACTTC. It is translated as CASSTGTRGFSHEQYF.

This clonotype has a count of ten or more. This rearrangement joins TRBV5-1 to TRBJ1-3; D gene ambiguous. This CDR3 comprises 14 residues. The V end was cut by 2 bases, the J end by 4 bases, with 10 bases between. Germline CDR1 reads SGHRS; CDR2 reads YFSETQ. In DNA form, the CDR3 reads TGCGCCAGCAGCTTTGGGGTTAAAGGAAACACCATATATTTT. Protein product: CASSFGVKGNTIYF. The variable domain in full, with the rest retrieved from reference TRBV5-1 and TRBJ1-3, is KAGVTQTPRYLIKTRGQQVTLSCSPISGHRSVSWYQQTPGQGLQFLFEYFSETQRNKGNFPGRFSGRQFSNSRSEMNVSTLELGDSALYLCASSFGVKGNTIYFGEGSWLTVV.

This rearrangement joins TRBV4-3 to TRBJ1-6; D is undetermined. The germline V gene encodes CDR1 LGHNA and CDR2 YSLEER. The CDR3 has 14 residues. V gave up 1 base and J gave up 8 bases, with 9 bases separating them. The CDR3 here is CASSQVGPDSPLHF. CDR3 in DNA: TGCGCCAGCAGCCAAGTGGGCCCCGATTCACCCCTCCACTTT.

Concerning this clonotype: An end of the junction differs from the germline gene, which may be a read error. The chain links TRBV4-2 to TRBJ2-3; perhaps D is TRBD1 or TRBD2 (6 bases each). Looked up from germline, CDR1 is LGHNA and CDR2 is YNFKEQ. The length of the CDR3 is 16 residues. The CDR3 here is CASSQAGPTGADPQYF. CDR3 DNA: TGTGCCAGCAGCCAAGCGGGACCAACGGGGGCAGATCCGCAGTATTTT.

The V gene is TRBV20-1, the J gene TRBJ2-5; TRBD2 agrees at 7 bases. Germline CDR1 and CDR2: DFQATT and SNEGSKA (reference sequence). There are 14 residues in the CDR3. Losses at the gene ends were 1 base for V and 5 bases for J; bases not matched to a gene: 7. The CDR3 nucleotides read TGCAGTGCTAGAGCCGGGAGGAGTATGGAGACCCAGTACTTC. This codes for CSARAGRSMETQYF.

This clonotype was seen repeatedly, ten times or more. The genes are TRBV9 and TRBJ2-4; the match to TRBD1 covers 10 bases. V shed 3 bases and J 9 bases; nucleotides not matched to a gene: 6. The CDR3 is 14 residues long. Germline loops: CDR1 SGDLS, CDR2 YYNGEE. CDR3 sequence reads: CASSGGGTGVIQYF. The CDR3 DNA reads TGTGCCAGCAGCGGCGGGGGGACAGGGGTCATTCAGTACTTC.

The gene calls are TRBV11-2 and TRBJ2-3; 7 nucleotides line up with TRBD2. From germline, CDR1 is SGHAT and CDR2 FQNNGV. J was trimmed by 0 bases and V by 6 bases; bases with no gene match: 3. The CDR3 is 14 amino acids. DNA for the CDR3: TGTGCCAGCAGTCCGACTAGCAGCACAGATACGCAGTATTTT. Translated, it gives CASSPTSSTDTQYF.

The chain recombines TRBV5-1 with TRBJ2-3, with a tentative D call TRBD2 (6 bases). V dropped 0 bases and J dropped 4 bases, with 12 bases sitting between them. Germline CDR1 SGHRS, CDR2 YFSETQ. The CDR3 has 15 amino acids. CDR3 nucleotides: TGCGCCAGCAGCTTGGGAGTGGGAGGCGCAGATACGCAGTATTTT. The encoded protein is CASSLGVGGADTQYF.